Shown below are 20 T cell receptor beta chains from a single sample sequenced in a study of control samples from healthy donors and cancer patients. Here immunoSEQ multiplex PCR was the method, and the copy in TCRdb shows in-frame clones only, minus some. This table holds fewer than 110,000 clones, approximately 90% found once. Specimen: PBMCs. The receptor source for this set is a man aged 55 to 70 with lung cancer.

The V and J genes are TRBV6-5 and TRBJ2-2; possible D gene TRBD2, 5 bases. Trimming pared 6 bases from V and 1 base from J, leaving 9 bases between. Germline V gives CDR1 MNHEY, CDR2 SVGAGI. This CDR3 is built from 14 residues. The CDR3 DNA reads TGTGCCAGCAGACTAGTCTTGAACACCGGGGAGCTGTTTTTT. Translation gives CASRLVLNTGELFF.

The chain joins TRBV9 to TRBJ2-1, with 8 bases identical to TRBD2. V was clipped by 1 base and J by 6 bases; unmatched bases: 6. Germline V gene data show CDR1 as SGDLS and CDR2 as YYNGEE. This CDR3 comprises 15 residues. CDR3 in DNA: TGTGCCAGCAGCGTATTCCGGCGGGGGGTCAATGAGCAGTTCTTC. Translation: CASSVFRRGVNEQFF.

This chain's CDR3 is CASSVGQGNTEAFF. CDR3 sequence (DNA): TGTGCCAGCAGTGTGGGACAGGGGAACACTGAAGCTTTCTTT. J is TRBJ1-1 and V is TRBV25-1; 9 bases are shared with TRBD1. The CDR3 sequence is 14 residues long. Per the germline V gene, CDR1 is MGHDK and CDR2 is SYGVNS. V trimming: 4 bases; J trimming: 1 base; junction bases outside the gene matches: 1.

The chain joins TRBV5-1 to TRBJ2-7; TRBD1 aligns across 7 bases. The CDR3 sequence is 16 residues long. CDR1 and CDR2 (germline): SGHRS, YFSETQ. Trimming took 5 bases from V and 0 from J; bases not matched to a gene: 11. CDR3 sequence: CASSSIGGGVSYEQYF. The CDR3 DNA is TGCGCCAGCAGTTCCATAGGGGGCGGCGTCTCCTACGAGCAGTACTTC.

The chain joins TRBV4-2 to TRBJ2-5; a possible D gene is TRBD1 (6 bases). The V end lost 1 base, the J end lost 1 base, and 10 bases lay between the germline ends. CDR3 size: 15 residues. Germline V gene lookup returns CDR1 LGHNA and CDR2 YNFKEQ. CDR3 sequence reads: CASSQGTVTQETQYF. The CDR3 DNA sequence: TGTGCCAGCAGCCAAGGGACAGTAACCCAAGAGACCCAGTACTTC.

The CDR3 DNA sequence: TGTGCCAGCTCACTATCAGGGGGCAGGGATGAAAAACTGTTTTTT. It is translated as CASSLSGGRDEKLFF. The chain has TRBV18 and TRBJ1-4; 8 bases are shared with TRBD1. The CDR3 is 15 amino acids. Per the germline V gene, CDR1 is KGHSH and CDR2 is LQKENI. The V gene end was trimmed by 4 bases and the J gene end by 6 bases; junction bases not matched to a gene: 7.

V is TRBV13 and J is TRBJ2-5; 10 bases are shared with TRBD1. Germline V CDR1 and CDR2: PRHDT, FYEKMQ (reference sequence). V shed 3 bases, J shed 1 base, and the junction held 5 bases outside the gene matches. The CDR3 consists of 16 residues. The CDR3 is CASSLTGQGSQETQYF. The CDR3 DNA sequence: TGTGCCAGCAGCTTGACGGGACAGGGGAGCCAAGAGACCCAGTACTTC.

The gene calls are TRBV24-1 and TRBJ2-5; D not certain. Germline lookup yields CDR1 KGHDR and CDR2 SFDVKD. The CDR3 length is 15 residues. Trimming removed 5 bases at V and 0 bases at J, with 12 bases between. The CDR3 loop is CATSGVEAYQETQYF. For the CDR3, the DNA is TGTGCCACCAGTGGAGTTGAAGCGTACCAAGAGACCCAGTACTTC.

The chain combines TRBV6-6 with TRBJ2-2, with a possible D match to TRBD1 (6 bases). Trimming left V 6 bases short and J 1 base short, with 15 bases between. The CDR3 has 16 amino acids. Germline CDR1 is MNHNY and CDR2 is SVGAGI (reference sequence). CDR3 sequence: CASRTTLQGNTGELFF. CDR3 DNA: TGTGCCAGCAGAACCACCCTACAGGGGAACACCGGGGAGCTGTTTTTT.

This clone was counted a single time. The CDR3 DNA reads TGTGCTAGTGGTGGACCCGGGACGGTTAACACTGAAGCTTTCTTT. Translated: CASGGPGTVNTEAFF. This rearrangement joins TRBV12-5 to TRBJ1-1, with D maybe TRBD1 (5 bases). V was shortened by 5 bases and J by 2 bases, with 15 bases between the two germline ends. CDR3 length equals 15 residues. Germline lookup yields CDR1 LGHNT and CDR2 FRNRAP.

This sequence joins TRBV11-1 and TRBJ2-7; weak D call: TRBD1 (6 bases). The ends were cut back, 3 bases at V and 2 bases at J, with 8 bases in the middle. Per the germline V gene, CDR1 is SGHAT and CDR2 is FQDESV (reference sequence). The CDR3 is 13 residues long. In nucleotides, the CDR3 is TGTGCCAGCAGCTTGACAGGCACCTACGAGCAGTACTTC. Residues: CASSLTGTYEQYF.

V is TRBV5-4 and J is TRBJ2-4; 9 bases agree with TRBD1. V gave up 4 bases and J gave up 3 bases; unmatched junction bases: 5. CDR1 and CDR2 (germline): SGHNT, YYREEE (reference sequence). This CDR3 is built from 15 residues. CDR3: CASSPRTGVKNIQYF. In nucleotides, the CDR3 is TGTGCCAGCAGCCCCAGGACAGGGGTCAAAAACATTCAGTACTTC. The whole variable domain, filled in from reference TRBV5-4 and TRBJ2-4, reads ETGVTQSPTHLIKTRGQQVTLRCSSQSGHNTVSWYQQALGQGPQFIFQYYREEENGRGNFPPRFSGLQFPNYSSELNVNALELDDSALYLCASSPRTGVKNIQYFGAGTRLSVL.

This clone was seen just once. The rearrangement joins TRBV29-1 to TRBJ2-7; D is ambiguous. In germline, CDR1 is SQVTM, CDR2 ANQGSEA. This CDR3 region has 12 residues. V shed 5 bases and J shed 0 bases, with 8 bases lying between them. The DNA for the CDR3 is TGCAGCGTTTTCCAAAGCTCCTACGAGCAGTACTTC. Encoded protein: CSVFQSSYEQYF.

The chain links TRBV5-1 to TRBJ1-1, with a possible D match to TRBD1 (6 bases). Germline V lookup: CDR1 SGHRS, CDR2 YFSETQ. The CDR3 covers 12 residues. V was pared by 5 bases and J by 10 bases, with 15 bases between. CDR3 DNA: TGCGCCAGCAGACGGGACACGGAATTAGCTTTCTTT. Encoded protein: CASRRDTELAFF.

This clone was found once. The chain has TRBV6-5 and TRBJ2-2; TRBD1 is a possible D gene (6 bases). Deletions cut 3 bases from V and 6 bases from J, with 8 bases between. The germline V gene has CDR1 MNHEY and CDR2 SVGAGI. The CDR3 covers 13 residues. CDR3: CASSYTGPGELFF. CDR3 sequence (DNA): TGTGCCAGCAGTTATACAGGGCCCGGGGAGCTGTTTTTT.

The chain recombines TRBV2 with TRBJ2-7, with a possible D match to TRBD1 (5 bases). Trimming left V 7 bases short and J 6 bases short, with 16 bases between. The CDR3 sequence is 13 residues long. Germline CDR1 reads SNHLY; CDR2 reads FYNNEI. The CDR3 region has the DNA TGTGCCAGCACCGTGGACAAACGAGGCGAGCAGTACGTC. Amino acid sequence: CASTVDKRGEQYV.

The chain couples TRBV3-1 (or the pseudogene TRBV3-2) to TRBJ2-5; 13 bases line up with TRBD2. Unmatched junction bases numbered 5, after V lost 0 bases and J lost 1 base. Germline V gene lookup returns CDR1 LGHDT and CDR2 YNNKEL (reference sequence). The CDR3 contains 18 residues. CDR3 amino acids: CASSQDPTSGGAQETQYF. Here the CDR3 DNA reads TGTGCCAGCAGCCAAGATCCTACTAGCGGGGGGGCCCAAGAGACCCAGTACTTC.

This chain joins TRBV5-8 and TRBJ1-5, with D tentatively TRBD1 (5 bases). This CDR3 is 15 amino acids long. Germline V lookup: CDR1 SGHTS, CDR2 YDEGEE. The V gene lost 4 bases and the J gene lost 4 bases, with 15 bases spanning the gap. The CDR3 nucleotides read TGTGCCAGCAGCACCTGGGACGGCTTAAATCAGCCCCAGCATTTT. It translates to CASSTWDGLNQPQHF.

The chain joins TRBV3-1 (or the pseudogene TRBV3-2) to TRBJ1-2; TRBD1 is a possible D gene (5 bases). Germline V gene lookup returns CDR1 LGHDT and CDR2 YNNKEL (reference sequence). The CDR3 runs 17 residues. V was clipped by 1 base and J by 1 base, with 16 bases between them. DNA of the CDR3: TGTGCCAGCAGCCAAGGAGCCCTTGGGGGGAGTAACTATGGCTACACCTTC. Encoded protein: CASSQGALGGSNYGYTF.

The chain combines TRBV7-9 with TRBJ1-1; D is unresolved. The CDR3 consists of 16 residues. Trimming shortened V by 5 bases and J by 0 bases, and 16 bases separated the two germline ends. CDR1 SEHNR and CDR2 FQNEAQ come from the germline V gene (reference sequence). As DNA, the CDR3 is TGTGCCAGCAGCCCATCCCGGTCCCTTATGAACACTGAAGCTTTCTTT. Its translation is CASSPSRSLMNTEAFF.